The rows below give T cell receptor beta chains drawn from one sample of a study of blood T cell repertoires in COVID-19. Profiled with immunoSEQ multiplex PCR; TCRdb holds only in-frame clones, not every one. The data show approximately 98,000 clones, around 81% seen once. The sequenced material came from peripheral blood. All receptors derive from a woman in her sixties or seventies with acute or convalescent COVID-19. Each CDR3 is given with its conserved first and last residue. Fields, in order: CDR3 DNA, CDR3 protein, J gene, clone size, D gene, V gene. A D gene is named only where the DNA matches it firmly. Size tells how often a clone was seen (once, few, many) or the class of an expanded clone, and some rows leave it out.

TGTGCCACCGGGACACCTCCCAACGAGCAGTACTTC CATGTPPNEQYF TRBJ2-7 NA NA TRBV28
TGTGCCAGCAGCTTAGGACAGGGCCTCTCCTACGAGCAGTACTTC CASSLGQGLSYEQYF TRBJ2-7 NA TRBD1 TRBV11-3
TGTGCCAGCAGCAGGGGCGGCACTGAAGCTTTCTTT CASSRGGTEAFF TRBJ1-1 NA NA TRBV7-2
TGTGCCTGGAGGGGACAGGGCCATAATGAAAAACTGTTTTTT CAWRGQGHNEKLFF TRBJ1-4 NA TRBD1 TRBV30
TGTGCCACTTCGGACAGGGAAAAAAGGGATTCACCCCTCCACTTT CATSDREKRDSPLHF TRBJ1-6 NA TRBD1 TRBV10-3
TGTGCCAGCAGTCGACGGGGGACCGGCAGTGCGTTCTATGGCTACACCTTC CASSRRGTGSAFYGYTF TRBJ1-2 NA NA TRBV9
TGTGCCAGCAGCCCCCGTTTAGCGGGAGTCAATGAGCAGTTCTTC CASSPRLAGVNEQFF TRBJ2-1 NA TRBD2 TRBV28
TGTGCCAGCAGCTTAGGGGCTAATTCACCCCTCCACTTT CASSLGANSPLHF TRBJ1-6 few NA TRBV7-9
TGTGCCAGCAGTTCGGATATAAGTGGGACAGACCTCTATAGCAATCAGCCCCAGCATTTT CASSSDISGTDLYSNQPQHF TRBJ1-5 once TRBD1 TRBV27
TGTGCCTGGAGTGGAGGGCGGGAGGAGACCCAGTACTTC CAWSGGREETQYF TRBJ2-5 NA TRBD2 TRBV30
TGTGCCAGCAGCTACACAGGGAATGGCTACACCTTC CASSYTGNGYTF TRBJ1-2 NA NA TRBV3-1/TRBV3-2
TGTGCCACCAGTGAGCCCGGGGGCGGGAGGGGAGATACGCAGTATTTT CATSEPGGGRGDTQYF TRBJ2-3 once TRBD2 TRBV24-1
TGCGCCAGCAGCTTGGCAGGCTCGAATGAAAAACTGTTTTTT CASSLAGSNEKLFF TRBJ1-4 NA NA TRBV5-1
TGTGCCAGCAGTGCCGGACAGGGGATTGGTAACTATGGCTACACCTTC CASSAGQGIGNYGYTF TRBJ1-2 NA TRBD1 TRBV6-1
TGTGCCTGGAGTGTATGGGTAGCCAGCTCCTACGAGCAGTACTTC CAWSVWVASSYEQYF TRBJ2-7 few NA TRBV30
TGCAGCGTTGTCGGCACTAGAAGTACAGATACGCAGTATTTT CSVVGTRSTDTQYF TRBJ2-3 NA NA TRBV29-1
TGCGCCAGCAGGCGAGGTCTCGGCCGCGAACACTATGGCTACACCTTC CASRRGLGREHYGYTF TRBJ1-2 NA NA TRBV4-3
TGTGCCAGCAGCCAAGTTGGTAGCGGGAGGGGGAATGAGCAGTTCTTC CASSQVGSGRGNEQFF TRBJ2-1 NA TRBD2 TRBV3-1/TRBV3-2
TGCGCCAGCAGCCAAGGGGACGATGGGGGGTCTCTCGAGCAGTTCTTC CASSQGDDGGSLEQFF TRBJ2-1 NA NA TRBV4-3
TGTGCCAGCAGAAACACAGACTCTGGGGCCAACGTCCTGACTTTC CASRNTDSGANVLTF TRBJ2-6 NA NA TRBV28
TGCAGCGCTTCGGAGGGATTTCCGAGCAATCAGCCCCAGCATTTT CSASEGFPSNQPQHF TRBJ1-5 NA NA TRBV29-1
TGTGCCAGTTCGAGGCGTCGGGATAGCAATAAACAGCCCCAGCATTTT CASSRRRDSNKQPQHF TRBJ1-5 NA NA TRBV6-6
TGTGCCAGCAGTCCCCCTAGAGGGATGAACACTGAAGCTTTCTTT CASSPPRGMNTEAFF TRBJ1-1 NA NA TRBV6-5
TGTGCCAGCAGCGGACAGGGGAACACTGAAGCTTTCTTT CASSGQGNTEAFF TRBJ1-1 NA TRBD1 TRBV11-3
TGTGCCAGCAGTCCTGCTATCTATGGCTACACCTTC CASSPAIYGYTF TRBJ1-2 NA NA TRBV6-5
TGTGCCAGCAGCTTTAACCCCCCTTTGGGGCTCGGGAGTGAAAAACTGTTTTTT CASSFNPPLGLGSEKLFF TRBJ1-4 NA NA TRBV5-8
TGTGCCAGCAAGTTTTCCCAGGGACTTGCCGGGGAGCTGTTTTTT CASKFSQGLAGELFF TRBJ2-2 NA NA TRBV28
TGTGCCAGCAGCTTGGGACAGGGAAGGAATTTCACTGAAGCTTTCTTT CASSLGQGRNFTEAFF TRBJ1-1 NA TRBD1 TRBV7-9
TGTGCCAGCAGTCTGGGGTGGACAGGTCCCCAGACCATATATTTT CASSLGWTGPQTIYF TRBJ1-3 NA TRBD1 TRBV28
TGTGCCAGCAGCCCCCGAGGGGGTCGAGTTACTGAAGCTTTCTTT CASSPRGGRVTEAFF TRBJ1-1 NA NA TRBV7-2
TGTGCCAGCAGCTTCGTGGGAGATCAGCCCCAGCATTTT CASSFVGDQPQHF TRBJ1-5 NA NA TRBV7-9
TGCAGCGTTGAAGATCATGGGGCCCTCATGAACACTGAAGCTTTCTTT CSVEDHGALMNTEAFF TRBJ1-1 NA NA TRBV29-1
TGTGCCAGCAGCCCCGGGAGAAGCTCTGGGGCCAACGTCCTGACTTTC CASSPGRSSGANVLTF TRBJ2-6 once NA TRBV7-9
TGTGCCAGCAGTTTAGGTTCAGGTCGGCAGCCCCAGCATTTT CASSLGSGRQPQHF TRBJ1-5 NA NA TRBV28
TGTGCCAGCAGCTTAGTGGGAGGGGCGGCCAATCAGCCCCAGCATTTT CASSLVGGAANQPQHF TRBJ1-5 few NA TRBV7-2
TGTGCCAGCAGCCGTCTAAGCGCGGGGACAGGAGATGGCTACACCTTC CASSRLSAGTGDGYTF TRBJ1-2 NA TRBD1 TRBV28
TGTGCCAGCAGCCTCACTAGCGGCCAAGAGACCCAGTACTTC CASSLTSGQETQYF TRBJ2-5 NA TRBD2 TRBV5-4
TGTGCCAGCAGCCGCGGTTTAGCGGGAGGGCCAGGGTACGAGCAGTACTTC CASSRGLAGGPGYEQYF TRBJ2-7 NA TRBD2 TRBV5-8
TGTGCCAGCTCACCAAAAAAAGGCGGGACTAGCGGGACCGAGACCCAGTACTTC CASSPKKGGTSGTETQYF TRBJ2-5 NA TRBD2 TRBV18
TGCAGTGCTAGAACCGGACACTTC CSARTGHF TRBJ1-2 NA NA TRBV20-1
TGTGCCAGCAGTTTATTGCAGGGGGCTTCTGAAGCTTTCTTT CASSLLQGASEAFF TRBJ1-1 NA TRBD1 TRBV28
TGTGCCAGCAGTTTTGGGACTAGCGGGAGAGGGGATACGCAGTATTTT CASSFGTSGRGDTQYF TRBJ2-3 NA TRBD2 TRBV6-6
TGTGCCAGCAGTGGATATGGACAGGGGGATGGTGGCTACACCTTC CASSGYGQGDGGYTF TRBJ1-2 NA TRBD1 TRBV25-1
TGTGCCAGCAGCGTAGGACAAACCGAAAAACTGTTTTTT CASSVGQTEKLFF TRBJ1-4 NA NA TRBV9
TGTGCCAGCAGCTTAGGCGAACCCTTAGCTAACTATGGCTACACCTTC CASSLGEPLANYGYTF TRBJ1-2 NA NA TRBV7-9
TGTGCCAGCAGTCTTATGGGAGCGGGAGGCTCCCTCGAGCAGTACTTC CASSLMGAGGSLEQYF TRBJ2-7 NA TRBD2 TRBV28
TGTGCCAGCAGCATCGGACAGGGTGAGGGAAACACCATATATTTT CASSIGQGEGNTIYF TRBJ1-3 NA TRBD1 TRBV11-2
TGTGCCAGCAGCTTAACCCCAGCGGGAGGAAACACCGGGGAGCTGTTTTTT CASSLTPAGGNTGELFF TRBJ2-2 NA TRBD2 TRBV7-3
TGTGCCAGCAGCCAAGACCGTCTAGCGGGTTCCTACGAGCAGTACTTC CASSQDRLAGSYEQYF TRBJ2-7 NA TRBD2 TRBV3-1/TRBV3-2
TGTGCCAGCAGATCTACAGGGGGCCCTGGAAACACCATATATTTT CASRSTGGPGNTIYF TRBJ1-3 NA TRBD1 TRBV7-2
TGTGCCAGCAAGGGGCAGAATAATTCACCCCTCCACTTT CASKGQNNSPLHF TRBJ1-6 NA NA TRBV5-6
TGTGCCAGCAGTTCGCGACCCACCCAGGGGCTTGGAAACACCATATATTTT CASSSRPTQGLGNTIYF TRBJ1-3 NA NA TRBV27
TGTGCCAGCAGGACCCTGGGACTAGCGGGAGGATACACAGATACGCAGTATTTT CASRTLGLAGGYTDTQYF TRBJ2-3 NA TRBD2 TRBV27
TGTGCCAGCAGTCCCCCAGGACTCTCCCGGGATACGCAGTATTTT CASSPPGLSRDTQYF TRBJ2-3 NA NA TRBV28
TGTGCCATCAGTGAGTCTACAGGCGTCATGAACACTGAAGCTTTCTTT CAISESTGVMNTEAFF TRBJ1-1 once NA TRBV10-3
TGTGCCAGCAGTTCGGACAGGGGGAATTCACCCCTCCACTTT CASSSDRGNSPLHF TRBJ1-6 NA TRBD1 TRBV5-6
TGTGCCAGCAGTTTTCGTTGGGAGCATGGCTACACCTTC CASSFRWEHGYTF TRBJ1-2 NA NA TRBV27
TGCGCCAGCAGTGAGAGTAATCGGGTAGCTAGTACGCAGTATTTT CASSESNRVASTQYF TRBJ2-3 NA NA TRBV10-2
TGTGCCAGCAGCTTAGACCTAAGCGGAGCGGGACAAGAGACCCAGTACTTC CASSLDLSGAGQETQYF TRBJ2-5 once TRBD2 TRBV11-2